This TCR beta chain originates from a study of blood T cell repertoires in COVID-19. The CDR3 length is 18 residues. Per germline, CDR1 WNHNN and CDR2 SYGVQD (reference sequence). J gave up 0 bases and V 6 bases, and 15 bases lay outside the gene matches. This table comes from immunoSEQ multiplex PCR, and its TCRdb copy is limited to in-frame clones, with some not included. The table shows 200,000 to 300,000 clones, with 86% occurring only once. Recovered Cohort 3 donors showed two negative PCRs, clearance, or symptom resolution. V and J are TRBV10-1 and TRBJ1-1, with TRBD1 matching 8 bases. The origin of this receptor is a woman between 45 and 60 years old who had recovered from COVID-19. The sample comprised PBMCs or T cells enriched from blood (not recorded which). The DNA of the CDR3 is TGCGCCAGCAGCCCCGGACAGGGTTTGGATTCTTTGAACACTGAAGCTTTCTTT. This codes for CASSPGQGLDSLNTEAFF.